The 4 T cell receptor beta chains presented below share a single source sample, sequenced in a study of identical twins. TCRdb reprocessed the 5' RACE reads with MiXCR, giving one entry per CDR3 protein. Of a few hundred thousand distinct CDR3 sequences listed, 9% to 10% are singletons. The sample also formed part of further work on yellow fever vaccine responses in identical twins.

The specimen sequenced was PBMCs. The receptors were sampled from a woman between 18 and 30 years old in good health.

The rearrangement links TRBV6-5 to TRBJ1-5; TRBD1 aligns across 9 bases. The germline V gene has CDR1 MNHEY and CDR2 SVGAGI. The CDR3 sequence is 15 residues long. Trimming at V came to 5 bases and at J to 6 bases, leaving 8 bases not matched to a gene. CDR3 protein: CASSNPDRGGQPQHF. The CDR3 DNA reads as TGTGCCAGCAGTAACCCGGACAGGGGCGGTCAGCCCCAGCATTTT.

This clonotype was observed a handful of times. The V gene is TRBV28, the J gene TRBJ2-1; 9 positions agree with TRBD1. The CDR3 spans 17 residues. Germline V CDR1 and CDR2: MDHEN, SYDVKM. V shed 7 bases and J 2 bases; nucleotides not matched to a gene: 12. The CDR3 is CASTSLGDRVAYNEQFF. The CDR3 region has the DNA TGTGCCAGCACCTCATTGGGGGACAGGGTTGCCTACAATGAGCAGTTCTTC.

This clonotype was observed a single time. The gene calls are TRBV19 and TRBJ2-3, with D possibly matching TRBD1 (6 bases). This CDR3 has 16 amino acids. V lost 5 bases and J lost 2, with 17 bases in between. The germline gives CDR1 LNHDA, CDR2 SQIVND (reference sequence). CDR3 DNA sequence: TGTGCCAGTAGTGTCCAGGGGCCTCTTACCACAGATACGCAGTATTTT. Amino acid sequence: CASSVQGPLTTDTQYF.

A few counts support this clonotype. The chain carries TRBV7-6 and TRBJ1-6, with 9 bases identical to TRBD1. Per germline, CDR1 SGHVS and CDR2 FNYEAQ. The CDR3 is 14 residues long. J lost 8 bases, V lost 4 bases, and 3 bases had no gene match. For the CDR3, the DNA is TGTGCCAGCAGCTACGGGACAGGGCATTCACCCCTCCACTTT. Translation: CASSYGTGHSPLHF. The entire variable domain, with the rest obtained from reference TRBV7-6 and TRBJ1-6, is as follows: GAGVSQSPRYKVTKRGQDVALRCDPISGHVSLYWYRQALGQGPEFLTYFNYEAQQDKSGLPNDRFSAERPEGSISTLTIQRTEQRDSAMYRCASSYGTGHSPLHFGNGTRLTVT.